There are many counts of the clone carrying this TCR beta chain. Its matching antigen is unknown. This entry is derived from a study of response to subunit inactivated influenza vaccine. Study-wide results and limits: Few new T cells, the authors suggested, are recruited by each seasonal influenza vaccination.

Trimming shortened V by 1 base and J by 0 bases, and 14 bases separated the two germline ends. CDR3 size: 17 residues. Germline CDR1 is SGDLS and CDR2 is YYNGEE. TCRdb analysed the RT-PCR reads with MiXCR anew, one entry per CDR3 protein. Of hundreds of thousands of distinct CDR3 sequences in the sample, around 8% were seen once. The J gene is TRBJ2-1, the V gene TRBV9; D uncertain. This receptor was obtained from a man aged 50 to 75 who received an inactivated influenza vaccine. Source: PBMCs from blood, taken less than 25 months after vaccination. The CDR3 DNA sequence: TGTGCCAGCAGCGTAAGGATGGGCGGATCCTCCTACAATGAGCAGTTCTTC. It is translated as CASSVRMGGSSYNEQFF.